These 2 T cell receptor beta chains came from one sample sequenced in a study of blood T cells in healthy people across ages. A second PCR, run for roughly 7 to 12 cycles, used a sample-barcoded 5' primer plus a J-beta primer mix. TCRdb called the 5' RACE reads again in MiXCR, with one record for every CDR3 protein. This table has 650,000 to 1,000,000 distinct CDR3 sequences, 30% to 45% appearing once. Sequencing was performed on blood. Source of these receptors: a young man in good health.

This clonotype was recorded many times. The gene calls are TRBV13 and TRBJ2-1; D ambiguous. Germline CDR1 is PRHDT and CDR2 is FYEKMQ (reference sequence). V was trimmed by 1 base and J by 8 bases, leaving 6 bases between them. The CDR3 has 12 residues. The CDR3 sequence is CASSLEQDEQFF. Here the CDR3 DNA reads TGTGCCAGCAGCTTAGAGCAGGATGAGCAGTTCTTC.

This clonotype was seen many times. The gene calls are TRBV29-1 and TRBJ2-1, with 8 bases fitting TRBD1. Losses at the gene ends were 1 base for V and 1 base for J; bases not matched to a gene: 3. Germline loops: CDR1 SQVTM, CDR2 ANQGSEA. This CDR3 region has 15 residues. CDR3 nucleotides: TGCAGCGTTGAAGGACAGGGGAGGTCCTACAATGAGCAGTTCTTC. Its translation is CSVEGQGRSYNEQFF.